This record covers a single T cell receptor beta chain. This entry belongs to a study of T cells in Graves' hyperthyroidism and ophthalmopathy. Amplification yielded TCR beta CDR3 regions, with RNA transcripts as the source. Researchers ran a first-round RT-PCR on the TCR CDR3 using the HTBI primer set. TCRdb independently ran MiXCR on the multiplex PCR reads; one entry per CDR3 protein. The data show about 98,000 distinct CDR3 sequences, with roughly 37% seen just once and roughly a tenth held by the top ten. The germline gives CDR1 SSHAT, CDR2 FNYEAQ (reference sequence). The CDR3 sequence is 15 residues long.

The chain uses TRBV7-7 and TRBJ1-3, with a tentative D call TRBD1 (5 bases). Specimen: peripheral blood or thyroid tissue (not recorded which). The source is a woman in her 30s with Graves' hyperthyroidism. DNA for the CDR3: TGTGCTAGGCGCCCAGGGTTGCGCTCTGGAAACACCATATATTTT. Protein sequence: CARRPGLRSGNTIYF.